This entry lists 30 T cell receptor beta chains sequenced from one sample in a study of blood T cell repertoires in COVID-19 (dated by TCRdb to 2020 to 2021). Library construction relied on the immunoSEQ multiplex PCR assay. TCRdb holds this immuneACCESS table with in-frame rearrangements only. Some clones are missing; in checked studies, unresolved V genes explain under half, and the rest has no known cause. Present in this sample are 160,000 or so clones, under 85% of which were seen just once. Clones ranked in the top ten supply around 13% of the sample. The sequencing input was peripheral blood. The receptors were sampled from a man in his 70s who had recovered from COVID-19.

The gene calls are TRBV10-3 and TRBJ2-3, with 12 bases that match TRBD2. Germline V CDR1 and CDR2: ENHRY, SYGVKD. Losses at the gene ends were 6 bases for V and 0 bases for J; bases not matched to a gene: 1. The CDR3 spans 15 residues. The CDR3 region has the DNA TGTGCCATCAGCGGGACTAGCGGGAGCACAGATACGCAGTATTTT. This gives the protein CAISGTSGSTDTQYF.

V usage is TRBV7-9 and J usage is TRBJ2-7; possible D gene TRBD1, 6 bases. V was pared by 6 bases and J by 3 bases, with 9 bases between. There are 12 residues in the CDR3. Germline lookup yields CDR1 SEHNR and CDR2 FQNEAQ (reference sequence). The CDR3: CASSPGDYEQYF. The CDR3 nucleotides are TGTGCCAGCAGTCCAGGGGACTACGAGCAGTACTTC. Filled out from reference TRBV7-9 and TRBJ2-7, the complete variable domain reads DTGVSQNPRHKITKRGQNVTFRCDPISEHNRLYWYRQTLGQGPEFLTYFQNEAQLEKSRLLSDRFSAERPKGSFSTLEIQRTEQGDSAMYLCASSPGDYEQYFGPGTRLTVT.

The chain joins TRBV19 to TRBJ1-5; 7 bases match TRBD1. With V trimmed by 5 bases and J by 1 base, 2 bases remained unmatched. Germline CDR1 is LNHDA and CDR2 is SQIVND (reference sequence). CDR3 size: 14 residues. The CDR3 nucleotides are TGTGCCAGTAGTCCAGGGGGAAGCAATCAGCCCCAGCATTTT. As protein: CASSPGGSNQPQHF.

This clone was seen a handful of times. V is TRBV6-1 and J is TRBJ1-1, with D possibly being TRBD1 (5 bases). V lost 0 bases, J lost 9 bases, and 11 bases lay in between. The CDR3 totals 13 residues. Germline CDR1 and CDR2: MNHNS and SASEGT. DNA for the CDR3: TGTGCCAGCAGTGAAGCCCCAGGGAAACAAGCTTTCTTT. Translated: CASSEAPGKQAFF.

This chain joins TRBV7-2 and TRBJ2-1; D may be TRBD2 (5 bases). Per germline, CDR1 SGHTA and CDR2 FQGNSA. Trimming pared 1 base from V and 8 bases from J, leaving 12 bases between. This CDR3 spans 14 amino acids. CDR3 sequence: CASSLGSGRDEQFF. Written as DNA, the CDR3 is TGTGCCAGCAGCTTAGGGAGCGGAAGGGATGAGCAGTTCTTC.

The table lists this clone with a count of one. V usage is TRBV19 and J usage is TRBJ1-3, with D possibly matching TRBD1 (6 bases). Trimming pared 9 bases from V and 0 bases from J, leaving 12 bases between. The length of the CDR3 is 14 residues. Germline CDR1 and CDR2: LNHDA and SQIVND (reference sequence). This CDR3 is CASATGNSGNTIYF. CDR3 coding DNA: TGTGCCAGCGCTACAGGGAACTCTGGAAACACCATATATTTT.

This rearrangement joins TRBV4-1 to TRBJ1-5; D not resolved. The CDR3 is made up of 17 amino acids. CDR1 and CDR2 from the germline V gene are MGHRA and YSYEKL. V was shortened by 0 bases and J by 0 bases, with 12 bases between the two germline ends. As DNA, the CDR3 is TGCGCCAGCAGCCAAGATCGACGGAGTTATAGCAATCAGCCCCAGCATTTT. Encoded protein: CASSQDRRSYSNQPQHF.

As concerns this clone: This sample includes further DNA sequences coding for the same CDR3. The rearrangement joins TRBV5-1 to TRBJ2-3; 7 bases are a match to TRBD1. The length of the CDR3 is 15 residues. Germline V lookup: CDR1 SGHRS, CDR2 YFSETQ. J gave up 0 bases and V 3 bases, and 4 bases lay outside the gene matches. The CDR3 protein is CASSSGTASTDTQYF. The CDR3 DNA reads as TGCGCCAGCAGCTCCGGGACAGCTAGCACAGATACGCAGTATTTT.

The chain joins TRBV3-1 (or the pseudogene TRBV3-2) to TRBJ2-3; weak D call: TRBD1 (5 bases). This CDR3 contains 13 residues. V was shortened by 2 bases and J by 7 bases, with 10 bases between the two germline ends. Germline V CDR1 and CDR2: LGHDT, YNNKEL (reference sequence). DNA for the CDR3: TGTGCCAGCAGCCAAAAGGGGTCTTATACGCAGTATTTT. Protein sequence: CASSQKGSYTQYF.

The CDR3 here is CASSQTYLGGGRGETQYF. CDR3 DNA: TGCGCCAGCAGCCAAACCTATTTGGGGGGAGGGCGGGGTGAGACCCAGTACTTC. V and J are TRBV4-1 and TRBJ2-5; TRBD2 agrees at 7 bases. This CDR3 spans 18 amino acids. The germline CDR1 and CDR2 sequences are MGHRA and YSYEKL. Trimming cost V 2 bases and J 5 bases; bases outside gene matches: 17.

The rearrangement joins TRBV5-1 to TRBJ2-2; TRBD1 might be the D (5 bases). In germline, CDR1 is SGHRS, CDR2 YFSETQ. Trimming took off 0 bases at V and 5 bases at J, with 11 bases between the two ends. The CDR3 extends over 15 amino acids. CDR3 protein: CASSLAGSPTGELFF. CDR3 sequence (DNA): TGCGCCAGCAGCTTGGCAGGGTCACCGACCGGGGAGCTGTTTTTT. Filled out from reference TRBV5-1 and TRBJ2-2, the complete variable domain reads KAGVTQTPRYLIKTRGQQVTLSCSPISGHRSVSWYQQTPGQGLQFLFEYFSETQRNKGNFPGRFSGRQFSNSRSEMNVSTLELGDSALYLCASSLAGSPTGELFFGEGSRLTVL.

The V and J genes are TRBV19 and TRBJ2-1; 9 bases are a match to TRBD1. CDR1 and CDR2 (germline): LNHDA, SQIVND (reference sequence). V dropped 2 bases and J dropped 4; count of bases not matched to a gene: 3. This CDR3 has 15 residues. CDR3 residues: CASSITGQGYNEQFF. Here the CDR3 DNA reads TGTGCCAGTAGTATAACAGGACAGGGGTACAATGAGCAGTTCTTC. The whole variable domain, remainder taken from reference TRBV19 and TRBJ2-1, is DGGITQSPKYLFRKEGQNVTLSCEQNLNHDAMYWYRQDPGQGLRLIYYSQIVNDFQKGDIAEGYSVSREKKESFPLTVTSAQKNPTAFYLCASSITGQGYNEQFFGPGTRLTVL.

This clone was recorded once. This chain uses TRBV2 with TRBJ2-1; 7 nucleotides line up with TRBD2. The V gene end was trimmed by 2 bases and the J gene end by 8 bases; junction bases not matched to a gene: 9. This CDR3 contains 15 residues. Germline loops: CDR1 SNHLY, CDR2 FYNNEI. CDR3 residues: CASSEKSSGGDEQFF. The CDR3 DNA is TGTGCCAGCAGTGAAAAGTCTAGCGGTGGCGATGAGCAGTTCTTC.

The chain uses TRBV27 and TRBJ2-4; D not resolved. This CDR3 comprises 12 residues. Per the germline V gene, CDR1 is MNHEY and CDR2 is SMNVEV (reference sequence). Trimming shortened V by 8 bases and J by 0 bases, and 5 bases separated the two germline ends. CDR3 protein: CASGLAKNIQYF. CDR3 coding DNA: TGTGCCAGCGGGCTAGCCAAAAACATTCAGTACTTC.

This clone was picked up a small number of times. The chain joins TRBV7-2 to TRBJ2-2; TRBD2 aligns across 7 bases. There are 15 residues in the CDR3. The germline V gene encodes CDR1 SGHTA and CDR2 FQGNSA. J was trimmed by 6 bases and V by 2 bases; bases with no gene match: 6. The CDR3 reads CASSLRWLAAGELFF. The DNA of the CDR3 is TGTGCCAGCAGCTTAAGGTGGCTAGCGGCCGGGGAGCTGTTTTTT.

V usage is TRBV3-1 (or the pseudogene TRBV3-2) and J usage is TRBJ2-7, with D possibly being TRBD1 (6 bases). The CDR3 is 14 amino acids. Trimming stripped 4 bases from V and 4 bases from J, with 14 bases between. CDR1 and CDR2 (germline): LGHDT, YNNKEL (reference sequence). The CDR3 region has the DNA TGTGCCAGCAGCCCAGGGGCAGATTTTTACGAGCAGTACTTC. Its protein is CASSPGADFYEQYF.

The chain recombines TRBV4-3 with TRBJ2-7; TRBD2 agrees at 7 bases. V dropped 0 bases and J dropped 1; count of bases not matched to a gene: 9. The CDR3 is made up of 17 amino acids. Germline values: CDR1 LGHNA, CDR2 YSLEER. The CDR3 bases are TGCGCCAGCAGCCAAGATTTTGCTAGCGGTATGTCCTACGAGCAGTACTTC. Encoded protein: CASSQDFASGMSYEQYF.

The chain couples TRBV2 to TRBJ2-6; the match to TRBD1 covers 7 bases. Germline V CDR1 and CDR2: SNHLY, FYNNEI. Trimming at V came to 8 bases and at J to 2 bases, leaving 6 bases not matched to a gene. The CDR3 is 15 residues long. The CDR3 DNA reads TGTGCCAGCTCCCGACAGGGAACTGGGGCCAACGTCCTGACTTTC. Translation: CASSRQGTGANVLTF.

The chain couples TRBV10-1 to TRBJ2-1; 12 positions match TRBD2. CDR3 length: 16 residues. Germline assignment: CDR1 WNHNN and CDR2 SYGVQD (reference sequence). Losses at the gene ends were 5 bases for V and 3 bases for J; bases not matched to a gene: 5. The CDR3 nucleotides are TGCGCCAGCAGTATGACTAGCGGGAGAAACTACAATGAGCAGTTCTTC. Its protein is CASSMTSGRNYNEQFF.

This rearrangement joins TRBV12-3 or TRBV12-4 to TRBJ2-2; D unclear. The CDR3 sequence is 12 residues long. V lost 1 base to trimming and J lost 8 bases, with 5 bases between them. CDR3 DNA: TGTGCCAGCAGTTTAGTTGAGGGGGAGCTGTTTTTT. Its protein is CASSLVEGELFF.

This clone was observed a few times. The gene calls are TRBV25-1 and TRBJ2-7, with D possibly matching TRBD2 (5 bases). CDR3 size: 12 residues. Germline CDR1 is MGHDK and CDR2 is SYGVNS. V lost 8 bases to trimming and J lost 6 bases, with 14 bases between them. In nucleotides, the CDR3 is TGTGCCAGCTCTTCGGGATGGGGCGAGCAGTACTTC. Amino acids: CASSSGWGEQYF.

CDR3 nucleotide sequence: TGCGCCAGCAGCCTGCTCGCACTACACAATGAGCAGTTCTTC. Encoded protein: CASSLLALHNEQFF. This rearrangement joins TRBV5-1 to TRBJ2-1; D is undetermined. V was cut by 4 bases and J by 5 bases, with 13 bases left in between. Per germline, CDR1 SGHRS and CDR2 YFSETQ. The CDR3 sequence is 14 residues long.

The V call is TRBV11-2, the J call TRBJ2-2; 9 nucleotides agree with TRBD2. Trimming took 7 bases from V and 1 from J; bases not matched to a gene: 7. Germline assignment: CDR1 SGHAT and CDR2 FQNNGV. The CDR3 loop spans 16 amino acids. The DNA of the CDR3 is TGTGCCAGCAAACTTACAGCGGGAGGGAACACCGGGGAGCTGTTTTTT. Its protein is CASKLTAGGNTGELFF.

This clone was counted between two and nine times. This rearrangement joins TRBV5-4 to TRBJ2-1; 9 bases fit TRBD2. The J segment lost 2 bases and the V segment lost 4 bases, leaving 4 bases of the junction unmatched. The germline gives CDR1 SGHNT, CDR2 YYREEE (reference sequence). The CDR3 contains 15 residues. This CDR3 reads CASSIGGRAYNEQFF. CDR3 nucleotides: TGTGCCAGCAGCATAGGCGGGAGGGCCTACAATGAGCAGTTCTTC. Filled out from reference TRBV5-4 and TRBJ2-1, the complete variable domain reads ETGVTQSPTHLIKTRGQQVTLRCSSQSGHNTVSWYQQALGQGPQFIFQYYREEENGRGNFPPRFSGLQFPNYSSELNVNALELDDSALYLCASSIGGRAYNEQFFGPGTRLTVL.

The chain joins TRBV5-4 to TRBJ2-2; D is perhaps TRBD2 (6 bases). The V gene lost 4 bases and the J gene lost 5 bases, with 9 bases spanning the gap. The CDR3 is 13 residues long. Germline V gene data show CDR1 as SGHNT and CDR2 as YYREEE (reference sequence). CDR3 amino acids: CASSLSGTGELFF. The CDR3 nucleotides are TGTGCCAGCAGCCTAAGCGGGACCGGGGAGCTGTTTTTT.

The chain recombines TRBV7-3 with TRBJ2-2; D gene unclear. With 2 bases removed from V and 3 bases from J, the gap between germline ends came to 10 bases. Looked up from germline, CDR1 is SGHTA and CDR2 is FQGTGA. The CDR3 spans 15 residues. The DNA of the CDR3 is TGTGCCAGCAGCTTATTTGGGCTGTACACCGGGGAGCTGTTTTTT. Translated: CASSLFGLYTGELFF.

The rearrangement joins TRBV6-4 to TRBJ2-6, with TRBD1 as a possible D gene (6 bases). The V end lost 5 bases, the J end lost 1 base, and 15 bases lay between the germline ends. The germline gives CDR1 MRHNA, CDR2 SNTAGT. The CDR3 consists of 17 residues. The CDR3 sequence is CASSSYRDPSGANVLTF. DNA of the CDR3: TGTGCCAGCAGTTCTTACAGGGATCCTTCTGGGGCCAACGTCCTGACTTTC.

This clone occurred once. In nucleotides, the CDR3 is TGCGCCAGCAGTGAGTCGGGCAGGACTGAAGCTTTCTTT. Amino acids: CASSESGRTEAFF. The V call is TRBV10-1, the J call TRBJ1-1, with D unclear. From germline, CDR1 is WNHNN and CDR2 SYGVQD (reference sequence). This CDR3 spans 13 amino acids. The V end lost 0 bases, the J end lost 5 bases, and 7 bases lay between the germline ends.

This clone was counted between two and nine times. The rearrangement uses TRBV5-4 and TRBJ2-1, with 11 positions matching TRBD2. V was pared by 5 bases and J by 7 bases, with 8 bases of the junction left unmatched. Germline CDR1 and CDR2: SGHNT and YYREEE (reference sequence). CDR3 length: 15 residues. CDR3 nucleotide sequence: TGTGCCAGCAGTTACGGACTAGCGGGTAGGAATGAGCAGTTCTTC. Translating it yields CASSYGLAGRNEQFF.

This clone showed up just a few times. The chain employs TRBV3-1 (or the pseudogene TRBV3-2) and TRBJ1-2; tentative D call: TRBD1 (6 bases). The CDR3 is 14 amino acids. Germline CDR1 LGHDT, CDR2 YNNKEL (reference sequence). Trimming shortened V by 5 bases and J by 6 bases, and 16 bases separated the two germline ends. The CDR3 nucleotides read TGTGCCAGCAGCGGCCTAGGGGGACGCGATGGCTACACCTTC. Amino acid sequence: CASSGLGGRDGYTF.